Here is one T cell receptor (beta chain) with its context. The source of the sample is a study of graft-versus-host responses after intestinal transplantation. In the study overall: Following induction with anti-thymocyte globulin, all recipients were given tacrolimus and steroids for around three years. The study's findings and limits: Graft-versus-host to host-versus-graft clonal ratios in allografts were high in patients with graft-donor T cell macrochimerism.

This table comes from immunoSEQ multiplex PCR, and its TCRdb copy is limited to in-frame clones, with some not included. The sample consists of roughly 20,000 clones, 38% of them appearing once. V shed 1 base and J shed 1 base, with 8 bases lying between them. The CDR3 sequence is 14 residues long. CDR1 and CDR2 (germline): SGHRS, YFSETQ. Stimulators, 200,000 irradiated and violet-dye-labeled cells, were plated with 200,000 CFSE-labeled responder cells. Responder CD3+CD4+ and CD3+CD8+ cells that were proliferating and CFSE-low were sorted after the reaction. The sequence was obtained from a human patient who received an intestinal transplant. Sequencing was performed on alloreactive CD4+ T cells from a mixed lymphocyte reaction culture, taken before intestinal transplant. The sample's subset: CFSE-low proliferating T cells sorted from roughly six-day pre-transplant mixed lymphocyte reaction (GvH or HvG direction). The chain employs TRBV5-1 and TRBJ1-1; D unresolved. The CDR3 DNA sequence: TGCGCCAGCAGCTTGTTAGCTACGAACACTGAAGCTTTCTTT. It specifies CASSLLATNTEAFF.